The table lists the clone carrying this T cell receptor beta chain with a count of one. Produced via immunoSEQ multiplex PCR; TCRdb's table is partial and in-frame only. The table has about 47,000 clones, around nine tenths seen once. The sample belongs to a study of T cell changes during pregnancy in multiple sclerosis. Germline CDR1 is LNHNV and CDR2 is YYDKDF (reference sequence). The CDR3 covers 13 residues. V gave up 3 bases and J gave up 3 bases, with 8 bases separating them. Sequencing was performed on peripheral blood, taken in the first trimester of pregnancy. This TCR was recovered from a female donor with multiple sclerosis, enrolled in a pregnancy study. V is TRBV15 and J is TRBJ1-2; D not resolved. The CDR3 DNA sequence: TGTGCCACCAGCAGTGGCAGTCACTATGGCTACACCTTC. This encodes CATSSGSHYGYTF.